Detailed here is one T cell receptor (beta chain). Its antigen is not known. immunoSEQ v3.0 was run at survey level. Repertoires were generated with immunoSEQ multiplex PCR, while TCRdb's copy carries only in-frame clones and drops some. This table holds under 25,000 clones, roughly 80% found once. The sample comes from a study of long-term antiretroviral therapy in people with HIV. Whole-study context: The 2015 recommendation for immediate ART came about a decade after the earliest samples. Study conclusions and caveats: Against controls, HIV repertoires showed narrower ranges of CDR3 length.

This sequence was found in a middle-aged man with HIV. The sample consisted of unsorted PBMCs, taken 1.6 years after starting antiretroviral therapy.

The CDR3 DNA follows: TGTGCCACCTTAGGGCGATACGGGGATGAAGCTTTCTTT. Protein product: CATLGRYGDEAFF. This chain joins TRBV10-3 and TRBJ1-1, with D hard to call. V lost 10 bases and J 7 bases, leaving 19 bases between the germline ends. The length of the CDR3 is 13 residues. Per germline, CDR1 ENHRY and CDR2 SYGVKD.